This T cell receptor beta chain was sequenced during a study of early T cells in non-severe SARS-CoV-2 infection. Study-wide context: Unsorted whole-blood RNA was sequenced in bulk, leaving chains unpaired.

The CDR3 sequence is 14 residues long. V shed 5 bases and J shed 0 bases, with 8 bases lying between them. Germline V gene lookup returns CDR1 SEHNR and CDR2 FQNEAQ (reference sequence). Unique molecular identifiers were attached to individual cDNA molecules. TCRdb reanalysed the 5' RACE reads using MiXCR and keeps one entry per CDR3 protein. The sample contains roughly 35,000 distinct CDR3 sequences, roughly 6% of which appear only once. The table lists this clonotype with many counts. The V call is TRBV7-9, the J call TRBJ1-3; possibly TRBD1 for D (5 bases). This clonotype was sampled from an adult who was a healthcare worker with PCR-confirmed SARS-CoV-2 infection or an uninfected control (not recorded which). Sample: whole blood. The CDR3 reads CASSPGGSGNTIYF. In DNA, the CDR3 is TGTGCCAGCAGCCCGGGGGGCTCTGGAAACACCATATATTTT.